Listed here are 19 T cell receptor beta chains from one sample, sequenced in a study of Graves' ophthalmopathy and Graves' hyperthyroidism. Amplification targeted the TCR beta CDR3 regions, with RNA transcripts as the source material. Following a first-round RT-PCR that used HTBI primers, a second-round multiplex PCR was carried out. TCRdb re-called the multiplex PCR reads with MiXCR, one entry per CDR3 protein. The table includes almost 400,000 distinct CDR3 sequences, around 17% detected once. The sequenced material came from peripheral blood. The receptors shown here come from a woman younger than 30 with Graves' ophthalmopathy.

This clonotype was counted many times. The chain uses TRBV7-2 and TRBJ1-2, with D possibly matching TRBD1 (6 bases). The CDR3 extends over 13 amino acids. Germline lookup yields CDR1 SGHTA and CDR2 FQGNSA. V shed 7 bases and J shed 3 bases, with 12 bases lying between them. The CDR3 sequence is CASTVQGYYGYTF. The CDR3 bases are TGTGCCAGCACAGTACAGGGTTACTATGGCTACACCTTC.

This clonotype was picked up many times. The chain joins TRBV7-2 to TRBJ2-7; 8 positions match TRBD2. This CDR3 contains 14 residues. Looked up from germline, CDR1 is SGHTA and CDR2 is FQGNSA. V dropped 6 bases and J dropped 6; count of bases not matched to a gene: 10. The CDR3 sequence: CASRGRGAGGEQYF. The CDR3 DNA sequence: TGTGCCAGCAGGGGGCGGGGGGCCGGTGGCGAGCAGTACTTC.

This clonotype occurred many times. The CDR3 nucleotides are TGCAGTGCTAGAGACCTCGGTTCAGGGGAGACCCAGTACTTC. Protein sequence: CSARDLGSGETQYF. The chain couples TRBV20-1 to TRBJ2-5; a weak D match, TRBD1 (5 bases). Germline CDR1 is DFQATT and CDR2 is SNEGSKA (reference sequence). The ends were cut back, 0 bases at V and 5 bases at J, with 13 bases in the middle. CDR3 length: 14 residues.

The CDR3 sequence: CASSDRNSGNTIYF. The CDR3 DNA reads TGTGCCAGCAGCGACAGGAACTCTGGAAACACCATATATTTT. The rearrangement joins TRBV12-3 or TRBV12-4 to TRBJ1-3, with D possibly being TRBD1 (6 bases). The CDR3 is 14 amino acids. V lost 6 bases and J lost 0, with 9 bases in between.

This clonotype was seen at least ten times. This chain joins TRBV28 and TRBJ1-6; no firm D call. The V gene's germline CDR1 is MDHEN and CDR2 SYDVKM. The CDR3 loop spans 15 amino acids. V was trimmed by 6 bases and J by 2 bases, leaving 11 bases between them. The CDR3 region has the DNA TGTGCCAGCAGCTACGGGCCTGCCTATAATTCACCCCTCCACTTT. This codes for CASSYGPAYNSPLHF.

The V gene is TRBV30, the J gene TRBJ1-1; the D is unclear. The CDR3 is 13 amino acids. Germline CDR1 reads GTSNPN; CDR2 reads SVGIG (reference sequence). Here the CDR3 reads CAVDRTMNTEAFF. For the CDR3, the DNA is TGTGCTGTAGACCGAACGATGAACACTGAAGCTTTCTTT.

This clonotype was observed many times. The junction does not match germline at one end; this may be a read error. The J gene is TRBJ2-7, the V gene TRBV6-2 or TRBV6-3; TRBD1 is a possible D gene (5 bases). This CDR3 contains 14 residues. Per the germline V gene, CDR1 is MNHEY and CDR2 is SVGEGT. CDR3 sequence reads: CASRPPNRFYKQYF. The CDR3 DNA sequence: TGTGCCAGCAGACCCCCTAACAGGTTCTACAAGCAGTACTTC.

The V gene is TRBV9, the J gene TRBJ2-5; TRBD2 agrees at 9 bases. Germline lookup yields CDR1 SGDLS and CDR2 YYNGEE. This CDR3 region has 14 residues. V shed 4 bases, J shed 3 bases, and the junction held 4 bases outside the gene matches. CDR3 bases: TGTGCCAGCAGCCGGAGACTAGCGGAAGAGACCCAGTACTTC. This codes for CASSRRLAEETQYF.

This clonotype was seen many times. V is TRBV6-2 or TRBV6-3 and J is TRBJ1-1; D call uncertain. CDR3 length: 14 residues. The V and J ends lost 0 bases and 6 bases respectively, with 11 bases between them. Germline V lookup: CDR1 MNHEY, CDR2 SVGEGT. In DNA, the CDR3 is TGTGCCAGCAGTTACTCGGGGATTTCGGCTGAAGCTTTCTTT. Its protein is CASSYSGISAEAFF.

This clonotype was recorded at least ten times. The chain employs TRBV7-8 and TRBJ1-2; D call uncertain. The germline CDR1 and CDR2 sequences are SGHVS and FQNEAQ. The length of the CDR3 is 12 residues. Deletions cut 7 bases from V and 2 bases from J, with 8 bases between. CDR3 in amino acids: CASTDTNYGYTF. In DNA, the CDR3 is TGTGCCAGCACTGACACGAACTATGGCTACACCTTC. The full variable domain, in which reference TRBV7-8 and TRBJ1-2 provide the parts outside the CDR3, is GAGVSQSPRYKVAKRGQDVALRCDPISGHVSLFWYQQALGQGPEFLTYFQNEAQLDKSGLPSDRFFAERPEGSVSTLKIQRTQQEDSAVYLCASTDTNYGYTFGSGTRLTVV.

This clonotype was picked up many times. The chain combines TRBV12-3 or TRBV12-4 with TRBJ2-5; no firm D call. The ends were cut back, 5 bases at V and 9 bases at J, with 7 bases in the middle. The length of the CDR3 is 10 residues. The DNA for the CDR3 is TGTGCCAGCAGTGGGGTGTCCCAGTACTTC. Amino acids: CASSGVSQYF.

The sample holds many counts of this clonotype. CDR3 sequence (DNA): TGTGCCATCAGTGAGTCTAAAGGGGGAACTGGGGCCAACGTCCTGACTTTC. Protein: CAISESKGGTGANVLTF. The V call is TRBV10-3, the J call TRBJ2-6, with D possibly matching TRBD1 (6 bases). Germline CDR1 reads ENHRY; CDR2 reads SYGVKD. Trimming cost V 0 bases and J 2 bases, with 11 bases left between them. This CDR3 region has 17 residues.

In its sample, this clonotype was seen a few times. The chain carries TRBV6-1 and TRBJ2-7, with D tentatively TRBD2 (5 bases). V lost 6 bases and J lost 3, with 15 bases in between. The CDR3 covers 14 residues. CDR1 MNHNS and CDR2 SASEGT come from the germline V gene. Here the CDR3 reads CASSGLLGNYEQYF. The CDR3 nucleotides are TGTGCCAGCAGCGGTCTTCTCGGGAACTACGAGCAGTACTTC.

This clonotype appeared many times. The J gene is TRBJ2-7, the V gene TRBV6-2 or TRBV6-3, with 10 bases identical to TRBD1. J lost 3 bases, V lost 8 bases, and 10 bases had no gene match. The V gene's germline CDR1 is MNHEY and CDR2 SVGEGT. The CDR3 totals 15 residues. Written as DNA, the CDR3 is TGTGCCAGCGTCATCAGGACAGGGGGAATCTACGAGCAGTACTTC. It translates to CASVIRTGGIYEQYF.

This clonotype was seen many times. V is TRBV5-1 and J is TRBJ2-6; 8 bases line up with TRBD1. J was trimmed by 0 bases and V by 4 bases; bases with no gene match: 9. This CDR3 is built from 18 residues. The germline V gene encodes CDR1 SGHRS and CDR2 YFSETQ. The CDR3: CASSPFGQGLSGANVLTF. The CDR3 region has the DNA TGCGCCAGCAGCCCGTTCGGACAGGGACTCTCTGGGGCCAACGTCCTGACTTTC.

This clonotype was counted ten times or more. V usage is TRBV28 and J usage is TRBJ1-5; weak D call: TRBD1 (6 bases). V lost 7 bases and J lost 4, with 14 bases in between. CDR1 and CDR2 from the germline V gene are MDHEN and SYDVKM. The CDR3 loop spans 14 amino acids. The CDR3: CASNPDRENQPQHF. The CDR3, as DNA: TGTGCCAGCAACCCGGACAGAGAGAATCAGCCCCAGCATTTT.

This clonotype was counted many times. V usage is TRBV6-1 and J usage is TRBJ1-1; D unclear. Trimming took off 5 bases at V and 4 bases at J, with 17 bases between the two ends. CDR3 length: 15 amino acids. Germline assignment: CDR1 MNHNS and CDR2 SASEGT. The chain's CDR3 is CASSTLGGEGTEAFF. The CDR3 coding sequence is TGTGCCAGCAGTACCTTGGGCGGGGAGGGCACTGAAGCTTTCTTT.

This clonotype turned up a few times. The chain combines TRBV12-3 or TRBV12-4 with TRBJ1-1, with 7 bases matching TRBD1. The CDR3 runs to 14 residues. With V trimmed by 7 bases and J by 1 base, 6 bases remained unmatched. CDR3 loop: CASNLGQPNTEAFF. The CDR3, as DNA: TGTGCCAGCAACCTGGGACAGCCGAACACTGAAGCTTTCTTT.

The chain uses TRBV15 and TRBJ1-1; D gene uncertain. Per the germline V gene, CDR1 is LNHNV and CDR2 is YYDKDF (reference sequence). The CDR3 is 13 amino acids. Trimming shortened V by 1 base and J by 0 bases, and 3 bases separated the two germline ends. The DNA for the CDR3 is TGTGCCACCAGCAGAGCGGTGAACACTGAAGCTTTCTTT. It yields the protein CATSRAVNTEAFF.